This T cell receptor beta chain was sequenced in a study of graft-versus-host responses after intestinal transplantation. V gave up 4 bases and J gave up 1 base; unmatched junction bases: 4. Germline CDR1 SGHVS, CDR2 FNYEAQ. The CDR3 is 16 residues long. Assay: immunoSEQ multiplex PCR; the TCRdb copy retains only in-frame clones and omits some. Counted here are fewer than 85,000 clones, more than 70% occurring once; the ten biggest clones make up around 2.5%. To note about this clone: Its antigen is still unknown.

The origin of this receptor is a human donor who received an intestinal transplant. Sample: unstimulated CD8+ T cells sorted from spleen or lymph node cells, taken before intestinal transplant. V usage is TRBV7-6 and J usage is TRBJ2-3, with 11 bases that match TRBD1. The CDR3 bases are TGTGCCAGCAGCTGGACAGGGGGCCAAGGCACAGATACGCAGTATTTT. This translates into CASSWTGGQGTDTQYF.